These T cell receptor beta chains were read from a single sample in a study of blood T cell repertoires in COVID-19. Clones were read by immunoSEQ multiplex PCR, and TCRdb kept only the in-frame ones, dropping some. The table includes about 440,000 clones, 80% to 90% detected once. Sequencing was done on a sample of peripheral blood. The receptor source for this set is a woman between 25 and 40 years old with acute or convalescent COVID-19. Both conserved end residues are part of each CDR3.

CASSPLQGPNEKLFF TRBV2
CASSLSGDEQYF TRBV7-9
CASSNDRGRQETQYF TRBV6-6
CASSQGQGTNSPLHF TRBV4-1
CASSKGGAVYEQYF TRBV25-1
CASSLNRALQGTSYEQYF TRBV27
CASSSTGANTEAFF TRBV5-1
CASSQADRGEGYTF TRBV4-1
CASSRGLSSTDTQYF TRBV18
CASSYSRGTYEQYF TRBV6-2/TRBV6-3
CAWKSGGIQETQYF TRBV30
CASSRYGQGYTGELFF TRBV11-3
CASSYLGASGNTIYF TRBV7-2
CASSEQTGGLGIQYF TRBV6-1
CASSLGRGVNSPLHF TRBV27
CASSRQTGVETQYF TRBV9
CASSGDYTQYF TRBV19
CASSLGTFNQPQHF TRBV7-9
CASSKAGTENYGYTF TRBV7-9
CASSPLSLETQYF TRBV18
CASSPLRSSYNEQFF TRBV19
CASSILRSQGTHTGELFF TRBV19